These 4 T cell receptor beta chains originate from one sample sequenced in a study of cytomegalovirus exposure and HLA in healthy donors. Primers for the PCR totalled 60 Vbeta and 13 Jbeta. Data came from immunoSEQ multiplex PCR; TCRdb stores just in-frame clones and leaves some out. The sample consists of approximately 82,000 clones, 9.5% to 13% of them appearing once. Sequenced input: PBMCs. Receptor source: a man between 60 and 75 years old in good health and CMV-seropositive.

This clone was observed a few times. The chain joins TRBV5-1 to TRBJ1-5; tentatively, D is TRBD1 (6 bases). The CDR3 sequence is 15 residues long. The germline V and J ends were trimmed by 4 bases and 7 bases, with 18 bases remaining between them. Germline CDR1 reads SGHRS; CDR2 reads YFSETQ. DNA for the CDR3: TGCGCCAGCAGCCCAGAGGGCGGGGGCAGGCAGCCCCAGCATTTT. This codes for CASSPEGGGRQPQHF. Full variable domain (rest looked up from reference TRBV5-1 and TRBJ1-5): KAGVTQTPRYLIKTRGQQVTLSCSPISGHRSVSWYQQTPGQGLQFLFEYFSETQRNKGNFPGRFSGRQFSNSRSEMNVSTLELGDSALYLCASSPEGGGRQPQHFGDGTRLSIL.

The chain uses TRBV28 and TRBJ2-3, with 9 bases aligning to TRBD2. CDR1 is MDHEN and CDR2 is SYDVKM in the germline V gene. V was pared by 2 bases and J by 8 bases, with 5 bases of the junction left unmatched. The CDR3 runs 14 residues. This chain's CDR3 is CASSLVTSGPTQYF. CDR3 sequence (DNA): TGTGCCAGCAGTTTAGTTACTAGCGGGCCTACGCAGTATTTT.

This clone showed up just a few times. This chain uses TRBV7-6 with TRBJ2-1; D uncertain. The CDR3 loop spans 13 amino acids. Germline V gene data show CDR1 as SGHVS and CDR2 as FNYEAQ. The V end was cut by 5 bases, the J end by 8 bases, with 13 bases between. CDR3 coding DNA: TGTGCCAGCAGCCCACGTAACGAGGATGAGCAGTTCTTC. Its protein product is CASSPRNEDEQFF.

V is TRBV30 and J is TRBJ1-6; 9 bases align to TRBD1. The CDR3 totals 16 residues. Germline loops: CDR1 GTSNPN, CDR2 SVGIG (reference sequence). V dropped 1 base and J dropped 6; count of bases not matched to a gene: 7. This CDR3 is CAWSALQGAVNSPLHF. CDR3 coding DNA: TGTGCCTGGAGTGCTCTACAGGGGGCGGTTAATTCACCCCTCCACTTT.